This TCR beta chain was recorded in a study of blood T cell repertoires in COVID-19. Overall study: COVID-19 samples collected from the United States, Italy and Spain covered acute and convalescent phases. T cells, B-cell-depleted T cells, or PBMCs supplied cDNA or gDNA.

CDR1 SGHNT and CDR2 YENEEA come from the germline V gene. Trimming stripped 5 bases from V and 8 bases from J, with 10 bases between. The CDR3 is 13 residues long. Original analysis: Amplification with reference gene primers provided the estimates of nucleated cell counts. Sequencing was performed with immunoSEQ multiplex PCR; in TCRdb, only in-frame clones are kept and a portion is missing. That table gives V, J and clone size, and the DNA gave D and trimming. The sample consists of 200,000 to 300,000 clones, approximately 86% of them appearing once. Sequenced material: peripheral blood. The TCR comes from a man between 60 and 75 years old who had recovered from COVID-19. The J gene is TRBJ1-6, the V gene TRBV11-3; D not resolved. CDR3 in DNA: TGTGCCAGCAGCCACAGCCCCTATTCACCCCTCCACTTT. As protein: CASSHSPYSPLHF.